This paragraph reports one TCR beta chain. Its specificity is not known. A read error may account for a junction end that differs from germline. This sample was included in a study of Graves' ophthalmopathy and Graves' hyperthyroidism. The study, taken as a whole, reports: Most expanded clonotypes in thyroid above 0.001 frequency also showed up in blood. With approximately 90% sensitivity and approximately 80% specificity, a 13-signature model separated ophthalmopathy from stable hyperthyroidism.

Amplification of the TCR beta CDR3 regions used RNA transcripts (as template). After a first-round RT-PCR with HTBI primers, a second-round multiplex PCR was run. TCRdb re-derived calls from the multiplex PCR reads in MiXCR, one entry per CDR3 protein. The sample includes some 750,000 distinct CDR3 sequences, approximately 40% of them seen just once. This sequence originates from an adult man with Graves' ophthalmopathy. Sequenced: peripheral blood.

The CDR3 region is CASSQDGTGGAETQYF. The CDR3 DNA is TGCGCCAGCAGCCAAGACGGGACAGGGGGTGCGGAGACCCAGTACTTC. J is TRBJ2-5 and V is TRBV7-9; 11 nucleotides agree with TRBD1. CDR1 and CDR2 (germline): SEHNR, FQNEAQ (reference sequence). The CDR3 consists of 16 residues.